The 13 T cell receptor beta chains below all came from one sample that was sequenced in a study of T cells in tuberculosis. The method was immunoSEQ multiplex PCR; TCRdb's version includes in-frame clones alone and lacks a portion of them. The sample lists more than 20,000 clones, 85% to 90% occurring once. Sequenced material: PBMCs. The source of these receptors is a donor between 10 and 35 years old with latent tuberculosis or without tuberculosis infection.

The rearrangement uses TRBV7-2 and TRBJ1-3; D might be TRBD1 (5 bases). CDR1 is SGHTA, CDR2 FQGNSA, per germline. The CDR3 is made up of 14 amino acids. Between the trimmed V and J ends, which lost 0 bases and 2 bases, there was a span of 5 bases. In DNA form, the CDR3 reads TGTGCCAGCAGCTTAGCCAGGGCTGGAAACACCATATATTTT. Its translation: CASSLARAGNTIYF.

In this sample, this clone turned up once. The gene calls are TRBV29-1 and TRBJ2-1; TRBD2 agrees at 9 bases. This CDR3 comprises 15 residues. CDR1 SQVTM and CDR2 ANQGSEA come from the germline V gene. V gave up 6 bases and J gave up 7 bases; unmatched junction bases: 13. As DNA, the CDR3 is TGCAGCGTCCGGGATGGCGGGGGGGCTAGGAATGAGCAGTTCTTC. Translation gives CSVRDGGGARNEQFF.

The chain uses TRBV1 and TRBJ2-2; the table's D call of TRBD2 was not tested on the DNA. TRBV1 is listed as a pseudogene. This CDR3 has 16 residues. The CDR3, as DNA: TGCACCAGCAGCCAAGATAAGAGCGGGGGCACCGGGGAGCTGTTTTTT. Its translation: CTSSQDKSGGTGELFF.

This sequence joins TRBV6-5 and TRBJ1-5, with D maybe TRBD1 (6 bases). The CDR3 has 14 residues. Germline-derived CDR1 and CDR2 are MNHEY and SVGAGI. The V end lost 5 bases, the J end lost 6 bases, and 14 bases lay between the germline ends. CDR3 bases: TGTGCCAGCAGTCGTACGGGGGGCGGTCAGCCCCAGCATTTT. It specifies CASSRTGGGQPQHF.

This chain uses TRBV19 with TRBJ1-1, with a possible D match to TRBD1 (5 bases). CDR3 length equals 13 residues. The V end lost 3 bases, the J end lost 0 bases, and 5 bases lay between the germline ends. Germline V gene data show CDR1 as LNHDA and CDR2 as SQIVND (reference sequence). CDR3 nucleotide sequence: TGTGCCAGTAGTATGACAGTGAACACTGAAGCTTTCTTT. It translates to CASSMTVNTEAFF. Based on the CDR3 plus reference TRBV19 and TRBJ1-1, the full variable domain is DGGITQSPKYLFRKEGQNVTLSCEQNLNHDAMYWYRQDPGQGLRLIYYSQIVNDFQKGDIAEGYSVSREKKESFPLTVTSAQKNPTAFYLCASSMTVNTEAFFGQGTRLTVV.

A few counts support this clone. The V and J genes are TRBV15 and TRBJ1-5; D gene uncertain. CDR3 length: 16 amino acids. Germline CDR1 is LNHNV and CDR2 is YYDKDF (reference sequence). Trimming pared 0 bases from V and 0 bases from J, leaving 9 bases between. The CDR3 loop is CATSREVSDSNQPQHF. The DNA of the CDR3 is TGTGCCACCAGCAGAGAGGTTTCAGATAGCAATCAGCCCCAGCATTTT.

The chain is built from TRBV6-6 and TRBJ1-3; the D gene is possibly TRBD1 (6 bases). This CDR3 region has 15 residues. Per the germline V gene, CDR1 is MNHNY and CDR2 is SVGAGI (reference sequence). Trimming pared 4 bases from V and 4 bases from J, leaving 14 bases between. The CDR3 sequence: CASSSTRQAGNTIYF. The CDR3 DNA follows: TGTGCCAGCAGTTCGACCAGACAGGCCGGAAACACCATATATTTT.

This clone was seen only once. The DNA for the CDR3 is TGCGCCAGCAGCCACAACAGGGAACTGTTTTTT. Amino acid sequence: CASSHNRELFF. The J gene is TRBJ1-4, the V gene TRBV4-3, with D perhaps TRBD1 (6 bases). The CDR3 totals 11 residues. Trimming removed 3 bases at V and 12 bases at J, with 8 bases between. Germline V CDR1 and CDR2: LGHNA, YSLEER.

This sequence joins TRBV5-1 and TRBJ2-5; no firm D call. From germline, CDR1 is SGHRS and CDR2 YFSETQ. The length of the CDR3 is 13 residues. The germline V and J ends were trimmed by 3 bases and 1 base, with 7 bases remaining between them. The CDR3 DNA sequence: TGCGCCAGCAGCTCGGCAGGCCAAGAGACCCAGTACTTC. It translates to CASSSAGQETQYF. Full variable domain (outside the CDR3, taken from reference TRBV5-1 and TRBJ2-5): KAGVTQTPRYLIKTRGQQVTLSCSPISGHRSVSWYQQTPGQGLQFLFEYFSETQRNKGNFPGRFSGRQFSNSRSEMNVSTLELGDSALYLCASSSAGQETQYFGPGTRLLVL.

V gene TRBV10-3 combines with J gene TRBJ2-1; 7 bases line up with TRBD1. This CDR3 comprises 14 residues. Germline V gene lookup returns CDR1 ENHRY and CDR2 SYGVKD. J lost 7 bases, V lost 5 bases, and 8 bases had no gene match. DNA of the CDR3: TGTGCCATCAGTCGACAGGGCCCACGGAATGAGCAGTTCTTC. It translates to CAISRQGPRNEQFF.

This chain links TRBV30 with TRBJ2-2; perhaps TRBD1 as D (5 bases). With 1 base removed from V and 6 bases from J, the gap between germline ends came to 9 bases. The CDR3 has 13 amino acids. Germline lookup yields CDR1 GTSNPN and CDR2 SVGIG (reference sequence). DNA for the CDR3: TGTGCCTGGAGTGACAGGAGCCCCGGGGAGCTGTTTTTT. This translates into CAWSDRSPGELFF. Filled out from reference TRBV30 and TRBJ2-2, the complete variable domain reads SQTIHQWPATLVQPVGSPLSLECTVEGTSNPNLYWYRQAAGRGLQLLFYSVGIGQISSEVPQNLSASRPQDRQFILSSKKLLLSDSGFYLCAWSDRSPGELFFGEGSRLTVL.

The V gene is TRBV5-6, the J gene TRBJ2-1; TRBD1 matches 8 bases. The junction had 7 bases not matched to a gene; V was cut back by 5 bases and J by 3 bases. This CDR3 contains 15 residues. Germline CDR1 and CDR2: SGHDT and YYEEEE. The CDR3: CASSGTGANYNEQFF. CDR3 DNA sequence: TGTGCCAGCAGTGGGACAGGAGCAAACTACAATGAGCAGTTCTTC.

The chain carries TRBV5-5 and TRBJ1-2, with 11 bases aligning to TRBD1. The V and J ends lost 4 bases and 8 bases, in that order; junction bases with no gene match: 10. The CDR3 is 15 residues long. Germline lookup yields CDR1 SGHKS and CDR2 YYEKEE (reference sequence). The CDR3 sequence: CASSRPGQGAWGYTF. The CDR3 DNA sequence: TGTGCCAGCAGCCGACCCGGACAGGGGGCTTGGGGCTACACCTTC.